This T cell receptor (beta chain) was sequenced for a study of T cells after yellow fever vaccination. Whole-study context: When fractions had low cell numbers, they were prepared with SMART-Seq v4 Ultra Low Input. General observations from the study: Abundant bulk-derived clonotypes could contaminate FACS-sorted repertoires. The secondary response showed a weaker magnitude and a faster peak, day 5 versus 15.

In making TCR cDNA, 5'RACE template switching added a universal primer site and UMIs to it. TCRdb itself ran the 5' RACE reads through MiXCR, one entry per CDR3 protein. The sample carries 29,000 or so distinct CDR3 sequences, about 5% recorded once. Trimming at V came to 7 bases and at J to 9 bases, leaving 9 bases not matched to a gene. The CDR3 totals 15 residues. Germline CDR1 reads WSHSY; CDR2 reads SAAADI. In its sample, this clonotype was seen many times. Its antigen is as yet unknown. The clonotype originates from a man aged 25-40 years who received the YFV17D yellow fever vaccine. The chain combines TRBV10-2 with TRBJ2-1; 13 nucleotides agree with TRBD2. Material: CD8+ T cells sorted from PBMCs, obtained 10 days after the yellow fever booster vaccination. CDR3 nucleotides: TGCGCCAGCAAATCGGGACTAGCGGGATCGGTTGAGCAGTTCTTC. Translation: CASKSGLAGSVEQFF.